This T cell receptor beta chain emerged from a study of graft-versus-host responses after intestinal transplantation. Study summary: Every one of the recipients received anti-thymocyte globulin induction and afterwards took tacrolimus and steroids for around 3 years. Broader study findings: Present in recipient marrow, GvH clones included some that appeared first in ileum or blood. Peak circulating GvH clone levels were associated with early post-transplant HvG declines. Some patients had graft-donor T cell macrochimerism. In their allografts, the ratios of graft-versus-host to host-versus-graft T cell clones were high.

The table came from immunoSEQ multiplex PCR; TCRdb's copy has only in-frame clones and leaves some out. This sample yields under 100,000 clones, of which less than 95% are seen a single time; roughly 0.17% belongs to the top ten. This clone was picked up one time. Its cognate antigen is unknown. This CDR3 contains 16 residues. V shed 2 bases and J shed 2 bases, with 13 bases lying between them. Germline values: CDR1 LNHDA, CDR2 SQIVND (reference sequence). The input for sequencing was unstimulated CD4+ T cells sorted from spleen or lymph node cells, taken before transplant. This TCR derives from a human donor who was the organ donor for an intestinal transplant. The rearrangement uses TRBV19 and TRBJ2-1; TRBD1 or TRBD2 may be the D gene (6 bases each). The CDR3 region has the DNA TGTGCCAGTAGTATAAGGGGCGGGGACACCTACAATGAGCAGTTCTTC. Translating it yields CASSIRGGDTYNEQFF.